This TCR beta chain was captured by sequencing in a study of T cell changes during pregnancy in multiple sclerosis. Germline V lookup: CDR1 KGHSH, CDR2 LQKENI. The CDR3 has 14 residues. Germline trimming cut 2 bases from V and 3 bases from J; bases unmatched to any gene: 3. Assay used: immunoSEQ multiplex PCR; TCRdb lists only in-frame clones, some missing. The table shows 13,000 to 15,000 clones, with more than 80% occurring only once. The V gene is TRBV18, the J gene TRBJ2-7, with 8 positions matching TRBD1. The specimen was peripheral blood, collected in the second trimester of pregnancy. The TCR originated in a female donor in good health, enrolled as a control in a pregnancy study. The CDR3 sequence: CASSPGTGDYEQYF. CDR3 nucleotides: TGTGCCAGCTCACCAGGGACAGGAGACTACGAGCAGTACTTC.